The 3 T cell receptor beta chains below were found in one sample sequenced in a study of response to subunit inactivated influenza vaccine. MiXCR, applied by TCRdb to the RT-PCR reads, yields one record per CDR3 protein. In the table there are hundreds of thousands of distinct CDR3 sequences, approximately 16% of which are singletons. Sequenced here: CD4+ T cells sorted from PBMCs, sampled about 24 months after vaccination. Every receptor here comes from a man between 50 and 69 years old who received an inactivated influenza vaccine.

V gene TRBV27 combines with J gene TRBJ2-5; D gene ambiguous. V was shortened by 6 bases and J by 0 bases, with 8 bases between the two germline ends. There are 13 residues in the CDR3. CDR1 is MNHEY, CDR2 SMNVEV, per germline (reference sequence). CDR3 sequence reads: CASRGMDQETQYF. The CDR3 DNA reads TGTGCCAGCAGGGGAATGGACCAAGAGACCCAGTACTTC.

A single count supports this clonotype. The CDR3 DNA follows: TGTGCCATCAGTGAGTCGCCCGGGGGGAAAGATACGCAGTATTTT. Translated: CAISESPGGKDTQYF. The chain carries TRBV10-3 and TRBJ2-3; 7 bases match TRBD2. Germline lookup yields CDR1 ENHRY and CDR2 SYGVKD. The CDR3 has 15 residues. Trimming at V came to 0 bases and at J to 5 bases, leaving 5 bases not matched to a gene.

This sequence joins TRBV20-1 and TRBJ2-3; 10 bases fit TRBD2. Germline assignment: CDR1 DFQATT and CDR2 SNEGSKA (reference sequence). The V and J ends lost 2 bases and 4 bases, in that order; junction bases with no gene match: 3. The CDR3 covers 14 residues. The CDR3 loop reads CSARSSGGPDTQYF. The CDR3 DNA sequence: TGCAGTGCTAGATCTAGCGGGGGTCCAGATACGCAGTATTTT.